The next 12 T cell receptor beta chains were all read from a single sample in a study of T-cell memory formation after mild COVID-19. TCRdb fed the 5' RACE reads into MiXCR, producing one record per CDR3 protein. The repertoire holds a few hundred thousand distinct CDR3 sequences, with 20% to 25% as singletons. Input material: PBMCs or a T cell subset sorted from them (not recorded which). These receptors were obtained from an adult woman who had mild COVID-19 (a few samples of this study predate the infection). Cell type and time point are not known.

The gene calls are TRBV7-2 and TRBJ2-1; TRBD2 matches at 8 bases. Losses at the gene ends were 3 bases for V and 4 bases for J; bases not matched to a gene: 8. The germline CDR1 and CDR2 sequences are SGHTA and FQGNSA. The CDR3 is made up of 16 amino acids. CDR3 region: CASSLNGGDRYNEQFF. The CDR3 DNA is TGTGCCAGCAGCTTGAACGGGGGGGATAGATACAATGAGCAGTTCTTC.

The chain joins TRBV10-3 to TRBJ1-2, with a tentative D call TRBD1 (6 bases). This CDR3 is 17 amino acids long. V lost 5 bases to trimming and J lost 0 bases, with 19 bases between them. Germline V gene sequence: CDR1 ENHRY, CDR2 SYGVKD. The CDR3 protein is CAISTGTWGPANYGYTF. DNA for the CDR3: TGTGCCATCAGTACTGGCACCTGGGGGCCAGCTAACTATGGCTACACCTTC.

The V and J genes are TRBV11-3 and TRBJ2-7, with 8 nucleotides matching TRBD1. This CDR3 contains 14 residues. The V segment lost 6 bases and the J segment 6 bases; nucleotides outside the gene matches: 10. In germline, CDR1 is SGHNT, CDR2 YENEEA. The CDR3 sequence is CASRRLGQAGEQYF. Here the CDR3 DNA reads TGTGCCAGCAGACGATTGGGACAGGCGGGCGAGCAGTACTTC.

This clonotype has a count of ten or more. Here the CDR3 DNA reads TGTGCCAGCAGCTCCCGGGACAAGAACACCGGGGAGCTGTTTTTT. Its translation is CASSSRDKNTGELFF. The V gene is TRBV5-5, the J gene TRBJ2-2; possibly TRBD1 for D (6 bases). The V end was cut by 3 bases, the J end by 1 base, with 10 bases between. There are 15 residues in the CDR3. Germline lookup yields CDR1 SGHKS and CDR2 YYEKEE (reference sequence).

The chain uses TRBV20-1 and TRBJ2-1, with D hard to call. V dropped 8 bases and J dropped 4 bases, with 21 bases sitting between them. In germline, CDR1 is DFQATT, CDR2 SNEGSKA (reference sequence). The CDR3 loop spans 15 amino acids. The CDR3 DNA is TGCAGTACCCCGACCTATGAAGCGACTTACAATGAGCAGTTCTTC. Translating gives CSTPTYEATYNEQFF.

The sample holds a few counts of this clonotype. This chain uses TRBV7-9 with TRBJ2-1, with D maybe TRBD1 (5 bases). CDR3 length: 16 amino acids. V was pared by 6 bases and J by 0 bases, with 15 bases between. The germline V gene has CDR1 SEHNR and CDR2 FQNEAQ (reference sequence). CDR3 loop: CASSPQGSSSYNEQFF. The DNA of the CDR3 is TGTGCCAGCAGTCCGCAGGGCAGCAGCTCCTACAATGAGCAGTTCTTC.

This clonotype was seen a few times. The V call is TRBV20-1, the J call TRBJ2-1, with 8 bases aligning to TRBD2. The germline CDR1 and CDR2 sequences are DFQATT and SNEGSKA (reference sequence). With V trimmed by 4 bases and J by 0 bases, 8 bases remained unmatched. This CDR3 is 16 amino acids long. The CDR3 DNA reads TGCAGTGCTAAGGGTAGCGGGGCTAGCTCCTACAATGAGCAGTTCTTC. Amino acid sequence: CSAKGSGASSYNEQFF.

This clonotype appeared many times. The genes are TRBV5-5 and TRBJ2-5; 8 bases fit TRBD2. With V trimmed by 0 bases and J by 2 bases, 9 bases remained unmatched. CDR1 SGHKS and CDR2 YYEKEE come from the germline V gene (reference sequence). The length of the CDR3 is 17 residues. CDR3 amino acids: CASSLGPQRGSQETQYF. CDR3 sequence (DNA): TGTGCCAGCAGCTTGGGGCCTCAGCGGGGGAGTCAAGAGACCCAGTACTTC.

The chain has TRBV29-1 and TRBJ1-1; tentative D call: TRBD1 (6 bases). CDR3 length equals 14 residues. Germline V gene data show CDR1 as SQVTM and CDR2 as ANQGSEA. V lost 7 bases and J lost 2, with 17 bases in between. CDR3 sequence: CSETGIALNTEAFF. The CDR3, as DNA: TGCAGCGAAACAGGGATCGCCCTAAACACTGAAGCTTTCTTT.

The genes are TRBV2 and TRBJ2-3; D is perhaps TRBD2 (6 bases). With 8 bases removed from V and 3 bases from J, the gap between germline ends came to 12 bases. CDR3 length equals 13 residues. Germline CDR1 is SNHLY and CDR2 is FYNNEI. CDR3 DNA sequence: TGTGCCAGCCTTCGGGACTCAACAGATACGCAGTATTTT. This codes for CASLRDSTDTQYF.

Written as DNA, the CDR3 is TGTGCCAGCAGTGCCCCGGGGGTCTCTGGAAACACCATATATTTT. Its translation: CASSAPGVSGNTIYF. This rearrangement joins TRBV6-5 to TRBJ1-3; D is perhaps TRBD1 (5 bases). The CDR3 runs to 15 residues. From germline, CDR1 is MNHEY and CDR2 SVGAGI. V shed 5 bases and J shed 0 bases, with 11 bases lying between them.

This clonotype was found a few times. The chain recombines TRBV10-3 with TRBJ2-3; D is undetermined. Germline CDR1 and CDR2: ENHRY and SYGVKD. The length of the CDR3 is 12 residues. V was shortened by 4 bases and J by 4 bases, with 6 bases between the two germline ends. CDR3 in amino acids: CAISVTPDTQYF. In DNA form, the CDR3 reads TGTGCCATCAGTGTTACCCCAGATACGCAGTATTTT.